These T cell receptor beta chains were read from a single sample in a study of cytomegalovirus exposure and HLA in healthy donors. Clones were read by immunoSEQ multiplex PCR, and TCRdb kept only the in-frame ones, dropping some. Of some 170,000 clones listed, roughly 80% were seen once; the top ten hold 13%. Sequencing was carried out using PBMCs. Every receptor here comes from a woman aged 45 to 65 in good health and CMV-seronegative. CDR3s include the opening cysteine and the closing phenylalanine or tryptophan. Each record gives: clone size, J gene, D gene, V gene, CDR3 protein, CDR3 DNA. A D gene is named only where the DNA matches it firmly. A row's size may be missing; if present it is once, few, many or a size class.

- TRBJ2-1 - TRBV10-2 CASSEAYNEQFF TGCGCCAGCAGTGAGGCGTACAATGAGCAGTTCTTC
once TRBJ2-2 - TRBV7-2 CASSLIRETGELFF TGTGCCAGCAGCTTAATACGGGAGACCGGGGAGCTGTTTTTT
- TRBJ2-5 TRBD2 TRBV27 CASKSTSGGFQETQYF TGTGCCAGCAAATCAACTAGCGGGGGTTTCCAAGAGACCCAGTACTTC
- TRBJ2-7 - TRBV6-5 CASSYNPSYEQYF TGTGCCAGCAGTTACAATCCGTCCTACGAGCAGTACTTC
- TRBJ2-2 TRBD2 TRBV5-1 CASSLEASGTANTGELFF TGCGCCAGCAGCTTGGAGGCTAGCGGGACCGCGAACACCGGGGAGCTGTTTTTT
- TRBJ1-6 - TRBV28 CASRLRDSSYNSPLHF TGTGCCAGCAGACTCAGGGATAGCTCCTATAATTCACCCCTCCACTTT
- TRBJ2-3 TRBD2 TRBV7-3 CASSLMLAGEGDTQYF TGTGCCAGCAGCTTAATGCTAGCGGGGGAGGGGGATACGCAGTATTTT
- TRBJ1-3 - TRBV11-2 CASRGEGANGNTIYF TGTGCCAGCAGAGGGGAAGGGGCTAATGGAAACACCATATATTTT
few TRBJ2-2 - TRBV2 CASSYSSNTGELFF TGTGCCAGCAGTTACAGTTCGAACACCGGGGAGCTGTTTTTT
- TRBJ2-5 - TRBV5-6 CASSSRGSVETQYF TGTGCCAGCAGCTCCAGAGGTAGCGTGGAGACCCAGTACTTC
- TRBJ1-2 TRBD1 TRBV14 CASSPTGQGEIYGYTF TGTGCCAGCAGCCCGACCGGGCAGGGGGAAATTTATGGCTACACCTTC
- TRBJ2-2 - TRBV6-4 CASSDRDTGELFF TGTGCCAGCAGTGATCGGGACACCGGGGAGCTGTTTTTT
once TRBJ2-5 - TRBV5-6 CASSLGVQATQYF TGTGCCAGCAGCTTGGGAGTCCAGGCAACCCAGTACTTC